This paragraph reports one T cell receptor beta chain. Its specific antigen is unknown. No much larger clonotype is one base removed from it; base qualities were not supplied. TCRbeta CDR3 regions were amplified from genomic DNA using the immunoSEQ Assay, a bias-controlled multiplex PCR. The published analysis was carried out like this. Nucleated cell counts per sample were estimated from amplification of reference gene primers within the assay. To quantify the absolute abundance of each unique TCRbeta CDR3 rearrangement, sequence reads were collapsed and filtered. For each sample, productive Simpson clonality was calculated as the square root of Simpson's diversity index across productive rearrangements. Drawn from immuneACCESS, this table holds only the in-frame rearrangements with V and J called that TCRdb kept. Clones are partly lost; checked studies trace under half to an unresolved V gene and leave the rest unexplained. That table supplies the V and J calls and clone size; D and trimming were determined from the DNA. Present in this sample are nearly 95,000 clones, over 75% of which were seen just once. Roughly 7.1% of the sample is taken by the ten largest.

The collaborating institutions used their own protocols to collect whole blood in K2EDTA tubes. For TCRbeta analysis, collaborators shipped samples as frozen whole blood, isolated PBMCs, or DNA extracted from either of those sample types. The entry originates in a study of blood T cell repertoires in COVID-19 (dated by TCRdb to about 2020). Concerning the study at large: Samples covering the acute and convalescent phases of COVID-19 were provided by collaborators in the United States, Italy and Spain. The samples were drawn from two sources: the first 160 participants of the ongoing ImmuneRACE study, and 1,000 to 1,500 subjects contributed by 6 global collaborators. Where available, HLA class I and class II types were obtained from metadata supplied by the sample provider rather than from assay-based typing. Nearly every sample came with metadata listing a de-identified subject ID, COVID-19 status, age in years and sex. The prospective study material was composed of cDNA or gDNA derived from T cells, B-cell-depleted T cells, or PBMCs. The dataset comprised deeply sampled blood TCRbeta repertoires from subjects exposed to, actively infected with, or recovered from COVID-19. The repertoires were made available in a free public database intended to serve as a resource for research on the immune response to SARS-CoV-2.

Results the study describes overall, beyond this receptor: Clinical and demographic metadata were provided uncurated, with the amount varying by source and participant.

The CDR3 contains 13 residues, cysteine and phenylalanine counted. Just the 39-base CDR3 DNA is kept, in frame starting at base 1. The germline V gene gives CDR1 as SGHNT and CDR2 as YENEEA. V and J lose 5 bases and 6 bases, and a span of 8 bases separates them. The chain couples TRBV11-3 to TRBJ1-6, with the D gene not confidently named. Sequenced material: peripheral blood. The receptor was derived from a human donor with acute or convalescent COVID-19. The donor label of this sample is uncertain. The CDR3 corresponds to CASSPEANSPLHF. Here is the DNA: TGTGCCAGCAGCCCAGAGGCTAATTCACCCCTCCACTTT.